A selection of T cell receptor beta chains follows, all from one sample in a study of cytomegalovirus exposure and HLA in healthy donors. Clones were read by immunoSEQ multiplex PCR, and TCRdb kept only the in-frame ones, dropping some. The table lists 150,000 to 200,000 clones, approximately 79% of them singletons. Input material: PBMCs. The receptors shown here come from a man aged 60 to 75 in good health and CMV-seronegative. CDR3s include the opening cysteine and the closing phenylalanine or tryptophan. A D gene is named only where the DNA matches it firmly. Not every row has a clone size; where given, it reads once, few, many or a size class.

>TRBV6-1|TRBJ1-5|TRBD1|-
CASSEATGPQPQHF
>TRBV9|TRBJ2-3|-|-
CASSVGSGTTDTQYF
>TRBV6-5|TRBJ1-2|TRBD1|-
CASTKGQTYGYTF
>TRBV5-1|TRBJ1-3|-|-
CASSLNGQDSGNTIYF
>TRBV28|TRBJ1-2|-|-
CASSLVGAGTGYTF
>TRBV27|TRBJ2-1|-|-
CASSFQGSYNEQFF
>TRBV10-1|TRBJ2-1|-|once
CASSDLQGRNEQFF
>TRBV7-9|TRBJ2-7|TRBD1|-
CASSRDRTLRSSYEQYF
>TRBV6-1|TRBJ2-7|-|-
CASSDTATRTSPRWYF
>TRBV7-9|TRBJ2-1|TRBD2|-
CAGLAGAGDEQFF
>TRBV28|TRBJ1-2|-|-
CASSPPGDFYGYTF
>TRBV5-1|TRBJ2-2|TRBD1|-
CASSASGGRTGELFF
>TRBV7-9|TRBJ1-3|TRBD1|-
CSSSYPGTGTANTIYF
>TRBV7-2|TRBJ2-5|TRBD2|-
CASRVRASGYQETQYF
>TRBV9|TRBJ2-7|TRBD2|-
CASSVGSSGSFYEQYF
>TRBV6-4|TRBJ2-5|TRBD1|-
CASSRQGGETQYF
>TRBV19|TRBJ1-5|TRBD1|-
CASSRTGDNQPQHF
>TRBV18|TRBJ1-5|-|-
CASSPPTGRNNQPQHF
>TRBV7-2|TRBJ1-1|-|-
CASSPVLGGAFF
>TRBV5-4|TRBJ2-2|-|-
CASSFPGRVTPGELFF
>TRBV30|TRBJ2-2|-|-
CAWSHTGSLVTGELFF
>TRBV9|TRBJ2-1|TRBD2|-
CASSVEGLAGGNEQFF
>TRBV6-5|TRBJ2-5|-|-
CASSYSGRDETQYF
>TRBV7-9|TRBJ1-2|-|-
CASSIVTGLRGYTF
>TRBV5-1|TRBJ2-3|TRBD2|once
CASSAGTSGPGDTQYF
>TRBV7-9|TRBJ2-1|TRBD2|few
CASSPTSGPYNEQFF
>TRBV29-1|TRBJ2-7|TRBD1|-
CSVAQKSTGAKVDEQYF
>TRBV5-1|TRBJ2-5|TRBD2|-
CASSLALAGGPGETQYF
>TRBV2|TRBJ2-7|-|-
CASREGLSSYEQYF
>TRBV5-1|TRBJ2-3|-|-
CASSLGRTQPDTQYF
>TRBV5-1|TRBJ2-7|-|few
CASSLRTEALYEQYF
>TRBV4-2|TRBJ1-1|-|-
CASSQERGNTEAFF
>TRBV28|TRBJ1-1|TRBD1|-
CASSFPQDRADINTEAFF
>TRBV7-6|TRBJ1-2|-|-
CASSEDTVPYGYTF
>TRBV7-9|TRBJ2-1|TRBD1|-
CASSGQGARTYNEQFF
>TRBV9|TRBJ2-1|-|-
CASSVESGYFRNEQFF
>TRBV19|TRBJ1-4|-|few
CASGDNEKLFF
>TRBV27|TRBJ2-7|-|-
CASSSLEGSSYEQYF
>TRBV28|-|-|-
CASTTPGTWNEQYF
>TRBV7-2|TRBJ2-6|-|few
CASSLRGAGANVLTF
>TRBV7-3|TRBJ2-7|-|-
CASSSAKSGEQYF
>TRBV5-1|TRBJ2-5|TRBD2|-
CASSLKDTGRVDPGTQYF
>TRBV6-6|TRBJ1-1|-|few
CASSLDSSNTEAFF
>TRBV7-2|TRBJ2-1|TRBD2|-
CASSLVAGTNNEQFF